This T cell receptor beta chain was sequenced in a study of shared clonotypes between healthy human individuals. The assay was run at deep level. Ten immunoSEQ deep assay plates were used to sequence unsorted PBMC DNA. In the original analysis: Owing to the provision of junction-only sequences devoid of quality scores by immunoSEQ, filtering differed. Profiling relied on immunoSEQ multiplex PCR, and the TCRdb table lists in-frame clones only, not all of them. V and J calls and clone size are given by that table; D and trimming were obtained from the DNA. The sample includes about 530,000 clones, 60% to 80% of them seen just once. Healthy HIV-negative adults without recent acute infections or vaccinations served as donors. The CDR3 spans 17 residues. The V and J ends lost 0 bases and 7 bases respectively, with 22 bases between them. Germline assignment: CDR1 SGHNT and CDR2 YYREEE (reference sequence).

This chain uses TRBV5-4 with TRBJ1-2; D call uncertain. The clonotype was recovered from a woman aged 35 to 49 in good health. Some clones in this sample may be carry-over from other donors' samples. Material: PBMCs. In DNA, the CDR3 is TGTGCCAGCAGCTTGGGGAACGGCCCTTGGAGGGCAGCTGGCTACACCTTC. Translating gives CASSLGNGPWRAAGYTF. The whole variable domain, filled in from reference TRBV5-4 and TRBJ1-2, reads ETGVTQSPTHLIKTRGQQVTLRCSSQSGHNTVSWYQQALGQGPQFIFQYYREEENGRGNFPPRFSGLQFPNYSSELNVNALELDDSALYLCASSLGNGPWRAAGYTFGSGTRLTVV.